A single sample gave rise to the 3 T cell receptor beta chains below, sequenced in a study of blood T cells in healthy people across ages. Then a second PCR, running roughly 7 to 11 cycles, was carried out with a sample-barcoded 5' primer and a J-beta primer mix. TCRdb recomputed calls from the 5' RACE reads with MiXCR, one row per CDR3 protein. This sample has about 1.5 million distinct CDR3 sequences, with approximately 43% found just once. The sample taken for sequencing was blood. These receptors were obtained from a woman in her late teens or twenties in good health.

This clonotype was counted a few times. The V and J genes are TRBV2 and TRBJ2-1, with D tentatively TRBD1 or TRBD2 (5 bases each). Germline loops: CDR1 SNHLY, CDR2 FYNNEI. This CDR3 is built from 14 residues. V lost 1 base, J lost 4 bases, and 8 bases lay in between. The CDR3 region has the DNA TGTGCCAGCAGTGAAGAGAGGGGATACAATGAGCAGTTCTTC. Its translation: CASSEERGYNEQFF.

The genes are TRBV5-6 and TRBJ1-1, with D perhaps TRBD1 (5 bases). This CDR3 is 15 amino acids long. The V gene's germline CDR1 is SGHDT and CDR2 YYEEEE. V lost 4 bases and J lost 1, with 14 bases in between. CDR3 in amino acids: CASSLLREWNTEAFF. The DNA of the CDR3 is TGTGCCAGCAGCCTACTCAGGGAATGGAACACTGAAGCTTTCTTT.

The sample holds a few counts of this clonotype. The chain links TRBV5-4 to TRBJ2-3; 11 bases are a match to TRBD2. Germline loops: CDR1 SGHNT, CDR2 YYREEE (reference sequence). This CDR3 region has 15 residues. Trimming took 4 bases from V and 2 from J; bases not matched to a gene: 3. CDR3 sequence (DNA): TGTGCCAGCAGCCCTAGCGGGAGGCTCACAGATACGCAGTATTTT. Protein: CASSPSGRLTDTQYF.